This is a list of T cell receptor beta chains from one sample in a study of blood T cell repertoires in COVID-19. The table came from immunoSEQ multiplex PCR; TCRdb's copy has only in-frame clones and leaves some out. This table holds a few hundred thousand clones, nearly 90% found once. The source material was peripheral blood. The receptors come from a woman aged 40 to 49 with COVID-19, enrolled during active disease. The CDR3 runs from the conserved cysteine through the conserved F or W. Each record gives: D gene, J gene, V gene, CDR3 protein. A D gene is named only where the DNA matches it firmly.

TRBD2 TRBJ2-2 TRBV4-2 CASSRRLAGDNTGELFF
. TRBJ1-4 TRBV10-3 CAISESAAQDEKLFF
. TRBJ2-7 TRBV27 CASSFGGEQYF
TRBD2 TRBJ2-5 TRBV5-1 CASSLGGGAAETQYF
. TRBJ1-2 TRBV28 CASSFRDGYTF
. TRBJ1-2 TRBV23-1 CASPYHRRTRAYTF
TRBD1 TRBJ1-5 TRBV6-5 CASRTGTIDQPQHF
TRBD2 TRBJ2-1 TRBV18 CASSPLGASGTEQFF
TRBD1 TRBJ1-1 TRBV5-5 CASSPLRGTAEAFF
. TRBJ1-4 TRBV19 CASSMMRVGKLFF
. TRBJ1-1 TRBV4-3 CASSQTPLGLNTEAFF
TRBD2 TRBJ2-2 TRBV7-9 CASSQGGGNTGELFF
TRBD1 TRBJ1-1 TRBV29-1 CSTLTGGTEAFF
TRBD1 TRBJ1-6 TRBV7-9 CASSRAGTGGSPLHF
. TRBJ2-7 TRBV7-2 CASSLNTPYEQYF
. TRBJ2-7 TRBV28 CASSLPRDTQYF
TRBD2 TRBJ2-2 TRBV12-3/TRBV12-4 CASSLGEGGELFF
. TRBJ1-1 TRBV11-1 CASSSTGSYMNTEAFF
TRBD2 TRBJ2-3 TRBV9 CASSVEAGRGWSTDTQYF
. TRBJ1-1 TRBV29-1 CSVDLADRVFEAFF
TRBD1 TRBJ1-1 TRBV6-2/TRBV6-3 CASSDRGEGTEAFF
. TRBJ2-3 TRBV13 CASSLGRAIDLSTDTQYF